This T cell receptor beta chain was documented in a study of blood T cell repertoires in COVID-19. About the research overall: Some COVID-19 samples were acute and others convalescent; all came from the United States, Italy and Spain.

In the original processing: Amplification of reference gene primers was used by the study to estimate nucleated cell counts. Some clones are missing from TCRdb's copy, which holds only in-frame ones; the method was immunoSEQ multiplex PCR. The D gene and trimming were derived from the DNA, and the V and J assignments and clone size from that table. The sample has a few hundred thousand clones; 80% to 90% are singletons. Per the germline V gene, CDR1 is KGHDR and CDR2 is SFDVKD. The CDR3 runs to 16 residues. After removal of 3 bases from V and 4 bases from J, the junction contained 7 bases not matched to a gene. Participants were aged roughly 18 to 100 years from some 24 US areas.

The genes are TRBV24-1 and TRBJ1-5; the match to TRBD1 covers 8 bases. The source of this sequence is a woman aged 35 to 49 with acute COVID-19. The material sequenced was PBMCs or T cells enriched from blood (not recorded which). DNA for the CDR3: TGTGCCACCAGTGATCCTCCGGACAGGGAGAATCAGCCCCAGCATTTT. Translated: CATSDPPDRENQPQHF.